This T cell receptor (beta chain) stems from a study of CD8+ T cells in alopecia areata. Isolated RNA was reverse transcribed into cDNA used as the sequencing template. The protocol was immunoSEQ multiplex PCR, while the TCRdb copy is restricted to in-frame clones and leaves out a portion. Of approximately 300,000 clones listed, about three fifths are singletons. The treatment denotes: oral pan-JAK inhibitor, 5-10 mg twice daily. Trimming removed 4 bases at V and 4 bases at J, with 2 bases between. The CDR3 totals 11 residues. Germline V gene sequence: CDR1 PRHDT, CDR2 FYEKMQ (reference sequence). Specimen: CD4+ T cells sorted from blood, collected at week 24, from a patient treated with tofacitinib. The J gene is TRBJ1-3, the V gene TRBV13, with unresolved D. The TCR was taken from a human donor with alopecia areata. CDR3 sequence (DNA): TGTGCCAGCAGCTGGGGAAACACCATATATTTT. Protein sequence: CASSWGNTIYF.